A single sample is the source of the 19 T cell receptor beta chains below, sequenced in a study of identifying expanded T cells in peripheral blood. The assay was immunoSEQ multiplex PCR, and TCRdb's table has in-frame clones only and misses some. The top ten hold approximately 5.6% of the sample, which has 70,000 to 100,000 clones, more than 75% seen once. Sample: blood. Receptors originate from a person between 18 and 70 years old in good health.

In its sample, this clone was seen once. The chain joins TRBV9 to TRBJ1-1; perhaps TRBD1 as D (6 bases). Germline CDR1 reads SGDLS; CDR2 reads YYNGEE. The CDR3 is 12 residues long. The V gene lost 7 bases and the J gene lost 6 bases, with 13 bases spanning the gap. The CDR3 DNA reads as TGTGCCAGCTCACAGGGAGGGGCTGAAGCTTTCTTT. Translated, it gives CASSQGGAEAFF.

This clone was seen once. V is TRBV5-5 and J is TRBJ2-7, with 7 bases aligning to TRBD1. Germline V gene sequence: CDR1 SGHKS, CDR2 YYEKEE (reference sequence). With 0 bases clipped from V and 0 bases from J, the junction kept 3 bases outside the gene matches. The CDR3 extends over 15 amino acids. The CDR3 bases are TGTGCCAGCAGCTTGGTCGGACAGGTCTCCTACGAGCAGTACTTC. Amino acids: CASSLVGQVSYEQYF.

In DNA, the CDR3 is TGTGCCAGCTCACTGGACAGCGGCAAGACCCAGTACTTC. This sequence encodes CASSLDSGKTQYF. V and J are TRBV7-2 and TRBJ2-5; TRBD1 might be the D (6 bases). The CDR3 extends over 13 amino acids. V lost 8 bases and J 6 bases, leaving 16 bases between the germline ends. Germline CDR1 reads SGHTA; CDR2 reads FQGNSA.

The chain links TRBV7-2 to TRBJ2-7, with D possibly being TRBD1 (6 bases). The length of the CDR3 is 14 residues. Germline V gene sequence: CDR1 SGHTA, CDR2 FQGNSA. Trimming stripped 5 bases from V and 3 bases from J, with 14 bases between. The CDR3 region is CASSQQGSYYEQYF. The CDR3, as DNA: TGTGCCAGCAGCCAACAGGGCTCTTACTACGAGCAGTACTTC. Combining the CDR3 with reference TRBV7-2 and TRBJ2-7 gives the whole variable domain GAGVSQSPSNKVTEKGKDVELRCDPISGHTALYWYRQSLGQGLEFLIYFQGNSAPDKSGLPSDRFSAERTGGSVSTLTIQRTQQEDSAVYLCASSQQGSYYEQYFGPGTRLTVT.

The rearrangement uses TRBV18 and TRBJ2-3; possible D gene TRBD2, 6 bases. The CDR3 covers 12 residues. V shed 8 bases and J shed 14 bases, with 20 bases lying between them. The V gene's germline CDR1 is KGHSH and CDR2 LQKENI. This chain's CDR3 is CASPSGDQRLYF. In DNA, the CDR3 is TGTGCCAGCCCCTCGGGGGACCAGCGGTTGTATTTT.

J is TRBJ2-7 and V is TRBV4-1, with TRBD1 matching 10 bases. Trimming removed 0 bases from V and 4 bases from J; junction bases left unmatched: 12. Germline V gene data show CDR1 as MGHRA and CDR2 as YSYEKL. The CDR3 spans 18 residues. The CDR3 coding sequence is TGCGCCAGCAGCCAAGAGGAGTCCGGGACAGGGGCCTCGTACGAGCAGTACTTC. Translated, it gives CASSQEESGTGASYEQYF.

The V call is TRBV29-1, the J call TRBJ2-1, with D tentatively TRBD2 (5 bases). CDR1 and CDR2 from the germline V gene are SQVTM and ANQGSEA. The CDR3 is made up of 11 amino acids. CDR3: CGLWTDNEQFF. The CDR3 coding sequence is TGCGGACTGTGGACGGACAATGAGCAGTTCTTC.

The chain links TRBV25-1 to TRBJ2-3; no firm D call. The germline gives CDR1 MGHDK, CDR2 SYGVNS. There are 12 residues in the CDR3. The V end lost 9 bases, the J end lost 2 bases, and 9 bases lay between the germline ends. CDR3 sequence (DNA): TGTGCCAGTAAGCACCACACAGATACGCAGTATTTT. Amino acid sequence: CASKHHTDTQYF.

The chain combines TRBV5-1 with TRBJ2-5, with D uncertain. The CDR3 is 13 residues long. Germline values: CDR1 SGHRS, CDR2 YFSETQ. Trimming shortened V by 5 bases and J by 4 bases, and 12 bases separated the two germline ends. CDR3 nucleotides: TGCGCCAGCAGTCCCCGGAGCATAGAGACCCAGTACTTC. The encoded protein is CASSPRSIETQYF.

V and J are TRBV9 and TRBJ2-7; 8 positions agree with TRBD1. The germline gives CDR1 SGDLS, CDR2 YYNGEE. The CDR3 runs 15 residues. V gave up 5 bases and J gave up 1 base; unmatched junction bases: 8. The CDR3 DNA follows: TGTGCCAGCAGGGACTGGACAGGGCGTTCCTACGAGCAGTACTTC. Amino acid sequence: CASRDWTGRSYEQYF.

The rearrangement joins TRBV30 to TRBJ1-1; no reliable D call. This CDR3 region has 13 residues. The germline V gene has CDR1 GTSNPN and CDR2 SVGIG (reference sequence). V shed 0 bases and J shed 2 bases, with 7 bases lying between them. CDR3 region: CAWSVLGNTEAFF. The CDR3 region has the DNA TGTGCCTGGAGTGTACTTGGTAACACTGAAGCTTTCTTT.

V and J are TRBV7-9 and TRBJ2-1; 9 bases align to TRBD2. V shed 4 bases, J shed 8 bases, and the junction held 3 bases outside the gene matches. CDR1 is SEHNR, CDR2 FQNEAQ, per germline (reference sequence). The CDR3 contains 13 residues. The CDR3 spells CASSSGLAYEQFF. Here the CDR3 DNA reads TGTGCCAGCAGCTCGGGACTAGCCTATGAGCAGTTCTTC.

CDR3: CASSLVSGASSYEQYF. Written as DNA, the CDR3 is TGTGCCAGCAGCTTAGTATCAGGGGCAAGCTCCTACGAGCAGTACTTC. This chain joins TRBV7-8 and TRBJ2-7, with a possible D match to TRBD1 (6 bases). The V end lost 1 base, the J end lost 0 bases, and 13 bases lay between the germline ends. This CDR3 spans 16 amino acids. From germline, CDR1 is SGHVS and CDR2 FQNEAQ.

The chain is built from TRBV11-2 and TRBJ1-1; D is ambiguous. The CDR3 contains 15 residues. Germline lookup yields CDR1 SGHAT and CDR2 FQNNGV. The V end was cut by 0 bases, the J end by 7 bases, with 15 bases between. The CDR3 sequence is CASSLDVRIKGEAFF. The CDR3 DNA follows: TGTGCCAGCAGCTTAGATGTCAGGATAAAGGGTGAAGCTTTCTTT.

This chain joins TRBV7-9 and TRBJ1-1; 8 bases fit TRBD1. After removal of 1 base from V and 4 bases from J, the junction contained 2 bases not matched to a gene. In germline, CDR1 is SEHNR, CDR2 FQNEAQ (reference sequence). CDR3 size: 14 residues. The CDR3 loop is CASSLDRGSTEAFF. CDR3 bases: TGTGCCAGCAGCTTAGACAGGGGGAGCACTGAAGCTTTCTTT.

The chain uses TRBV19 and TRBJ2-7, with TRBD1 identical over 8 bases. Germline-derived CDR1 and CDR2 are LNHDA and SQIVND (reference sequence). The CDR3 has 14 residues. J lost 2 bases, V lost 3 bases, and 3 bases had no gene match. CDR3 amino acids: CASSIGQGTYEQYF. In nucleotides, the CDR3 is TGTGCCAGTAGTATTGGACAGGGAACCTACGAGCAGTACTTC.

This clone was seen only a few times. The chain couples TRBV19 to TRBJ2-5; possibly TRBD1 for D (6 bases). Germline lookup yields CDR1 LNHDA and CDR2 SQIVND (reference sequence). Trimming removed 6 bases from V and 4 bases from J, with 15 bases in between. The length of the CDR3 is 14 residues. In DNA, the CDR3 is TGTGCCAGTAGAAAGAGGGGCAGGGGAGAGACCCAGTACTTC. It encodes CASRKRGRGETQYF.

The V gene is TRBV10-3, the J gene TRBJ2-3; 9 bases agree with TRBD1. Per the germline V gene, CDR1 is ENHRY and CDR2 is SYGVKD. Trimming at V came to 7 bases and at J to 3 bases, leaving 11 bases not matched to a gene. The CDR3 is made up of 16 amino acids. The CDR3: CAIMSDRGEGTDTQYF. The CDR3 DNA reads as TGTGCCATCATGTCGGACAGGGGCGAGGGGACAGATACGCAGTATTTT.

The genes are TRBV6-6 and TRBJ1-1; D is ambiguous. The length of the CDR3 is 10 residues. Germline V gene sequence: CDR1 MNHNY, CDR2 SVGAGI (reference sequence). Trimming removed 6 bases from V and 6 bases from J, with 5 bases in between. CDR3 sequence (DNA): TGTGCCAGCAGAAATGCTGAAGCTTTCTTT. The encoded protein is CASRNAEAFF.